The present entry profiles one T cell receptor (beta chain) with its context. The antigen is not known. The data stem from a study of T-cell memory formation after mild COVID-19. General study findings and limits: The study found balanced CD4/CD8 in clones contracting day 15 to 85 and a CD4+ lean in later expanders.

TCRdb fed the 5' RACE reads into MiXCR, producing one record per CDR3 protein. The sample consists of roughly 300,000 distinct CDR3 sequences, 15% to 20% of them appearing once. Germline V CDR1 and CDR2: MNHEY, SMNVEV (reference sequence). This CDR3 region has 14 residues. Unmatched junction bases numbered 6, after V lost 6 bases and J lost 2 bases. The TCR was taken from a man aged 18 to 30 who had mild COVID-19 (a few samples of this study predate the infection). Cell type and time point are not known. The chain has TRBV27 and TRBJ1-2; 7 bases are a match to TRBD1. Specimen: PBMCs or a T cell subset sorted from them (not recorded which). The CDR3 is CASSNPGQNYGYTF. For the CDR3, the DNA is TGTGCCAGCAGCAATCCGGGACAGAACTATGGCTACACCTTC.